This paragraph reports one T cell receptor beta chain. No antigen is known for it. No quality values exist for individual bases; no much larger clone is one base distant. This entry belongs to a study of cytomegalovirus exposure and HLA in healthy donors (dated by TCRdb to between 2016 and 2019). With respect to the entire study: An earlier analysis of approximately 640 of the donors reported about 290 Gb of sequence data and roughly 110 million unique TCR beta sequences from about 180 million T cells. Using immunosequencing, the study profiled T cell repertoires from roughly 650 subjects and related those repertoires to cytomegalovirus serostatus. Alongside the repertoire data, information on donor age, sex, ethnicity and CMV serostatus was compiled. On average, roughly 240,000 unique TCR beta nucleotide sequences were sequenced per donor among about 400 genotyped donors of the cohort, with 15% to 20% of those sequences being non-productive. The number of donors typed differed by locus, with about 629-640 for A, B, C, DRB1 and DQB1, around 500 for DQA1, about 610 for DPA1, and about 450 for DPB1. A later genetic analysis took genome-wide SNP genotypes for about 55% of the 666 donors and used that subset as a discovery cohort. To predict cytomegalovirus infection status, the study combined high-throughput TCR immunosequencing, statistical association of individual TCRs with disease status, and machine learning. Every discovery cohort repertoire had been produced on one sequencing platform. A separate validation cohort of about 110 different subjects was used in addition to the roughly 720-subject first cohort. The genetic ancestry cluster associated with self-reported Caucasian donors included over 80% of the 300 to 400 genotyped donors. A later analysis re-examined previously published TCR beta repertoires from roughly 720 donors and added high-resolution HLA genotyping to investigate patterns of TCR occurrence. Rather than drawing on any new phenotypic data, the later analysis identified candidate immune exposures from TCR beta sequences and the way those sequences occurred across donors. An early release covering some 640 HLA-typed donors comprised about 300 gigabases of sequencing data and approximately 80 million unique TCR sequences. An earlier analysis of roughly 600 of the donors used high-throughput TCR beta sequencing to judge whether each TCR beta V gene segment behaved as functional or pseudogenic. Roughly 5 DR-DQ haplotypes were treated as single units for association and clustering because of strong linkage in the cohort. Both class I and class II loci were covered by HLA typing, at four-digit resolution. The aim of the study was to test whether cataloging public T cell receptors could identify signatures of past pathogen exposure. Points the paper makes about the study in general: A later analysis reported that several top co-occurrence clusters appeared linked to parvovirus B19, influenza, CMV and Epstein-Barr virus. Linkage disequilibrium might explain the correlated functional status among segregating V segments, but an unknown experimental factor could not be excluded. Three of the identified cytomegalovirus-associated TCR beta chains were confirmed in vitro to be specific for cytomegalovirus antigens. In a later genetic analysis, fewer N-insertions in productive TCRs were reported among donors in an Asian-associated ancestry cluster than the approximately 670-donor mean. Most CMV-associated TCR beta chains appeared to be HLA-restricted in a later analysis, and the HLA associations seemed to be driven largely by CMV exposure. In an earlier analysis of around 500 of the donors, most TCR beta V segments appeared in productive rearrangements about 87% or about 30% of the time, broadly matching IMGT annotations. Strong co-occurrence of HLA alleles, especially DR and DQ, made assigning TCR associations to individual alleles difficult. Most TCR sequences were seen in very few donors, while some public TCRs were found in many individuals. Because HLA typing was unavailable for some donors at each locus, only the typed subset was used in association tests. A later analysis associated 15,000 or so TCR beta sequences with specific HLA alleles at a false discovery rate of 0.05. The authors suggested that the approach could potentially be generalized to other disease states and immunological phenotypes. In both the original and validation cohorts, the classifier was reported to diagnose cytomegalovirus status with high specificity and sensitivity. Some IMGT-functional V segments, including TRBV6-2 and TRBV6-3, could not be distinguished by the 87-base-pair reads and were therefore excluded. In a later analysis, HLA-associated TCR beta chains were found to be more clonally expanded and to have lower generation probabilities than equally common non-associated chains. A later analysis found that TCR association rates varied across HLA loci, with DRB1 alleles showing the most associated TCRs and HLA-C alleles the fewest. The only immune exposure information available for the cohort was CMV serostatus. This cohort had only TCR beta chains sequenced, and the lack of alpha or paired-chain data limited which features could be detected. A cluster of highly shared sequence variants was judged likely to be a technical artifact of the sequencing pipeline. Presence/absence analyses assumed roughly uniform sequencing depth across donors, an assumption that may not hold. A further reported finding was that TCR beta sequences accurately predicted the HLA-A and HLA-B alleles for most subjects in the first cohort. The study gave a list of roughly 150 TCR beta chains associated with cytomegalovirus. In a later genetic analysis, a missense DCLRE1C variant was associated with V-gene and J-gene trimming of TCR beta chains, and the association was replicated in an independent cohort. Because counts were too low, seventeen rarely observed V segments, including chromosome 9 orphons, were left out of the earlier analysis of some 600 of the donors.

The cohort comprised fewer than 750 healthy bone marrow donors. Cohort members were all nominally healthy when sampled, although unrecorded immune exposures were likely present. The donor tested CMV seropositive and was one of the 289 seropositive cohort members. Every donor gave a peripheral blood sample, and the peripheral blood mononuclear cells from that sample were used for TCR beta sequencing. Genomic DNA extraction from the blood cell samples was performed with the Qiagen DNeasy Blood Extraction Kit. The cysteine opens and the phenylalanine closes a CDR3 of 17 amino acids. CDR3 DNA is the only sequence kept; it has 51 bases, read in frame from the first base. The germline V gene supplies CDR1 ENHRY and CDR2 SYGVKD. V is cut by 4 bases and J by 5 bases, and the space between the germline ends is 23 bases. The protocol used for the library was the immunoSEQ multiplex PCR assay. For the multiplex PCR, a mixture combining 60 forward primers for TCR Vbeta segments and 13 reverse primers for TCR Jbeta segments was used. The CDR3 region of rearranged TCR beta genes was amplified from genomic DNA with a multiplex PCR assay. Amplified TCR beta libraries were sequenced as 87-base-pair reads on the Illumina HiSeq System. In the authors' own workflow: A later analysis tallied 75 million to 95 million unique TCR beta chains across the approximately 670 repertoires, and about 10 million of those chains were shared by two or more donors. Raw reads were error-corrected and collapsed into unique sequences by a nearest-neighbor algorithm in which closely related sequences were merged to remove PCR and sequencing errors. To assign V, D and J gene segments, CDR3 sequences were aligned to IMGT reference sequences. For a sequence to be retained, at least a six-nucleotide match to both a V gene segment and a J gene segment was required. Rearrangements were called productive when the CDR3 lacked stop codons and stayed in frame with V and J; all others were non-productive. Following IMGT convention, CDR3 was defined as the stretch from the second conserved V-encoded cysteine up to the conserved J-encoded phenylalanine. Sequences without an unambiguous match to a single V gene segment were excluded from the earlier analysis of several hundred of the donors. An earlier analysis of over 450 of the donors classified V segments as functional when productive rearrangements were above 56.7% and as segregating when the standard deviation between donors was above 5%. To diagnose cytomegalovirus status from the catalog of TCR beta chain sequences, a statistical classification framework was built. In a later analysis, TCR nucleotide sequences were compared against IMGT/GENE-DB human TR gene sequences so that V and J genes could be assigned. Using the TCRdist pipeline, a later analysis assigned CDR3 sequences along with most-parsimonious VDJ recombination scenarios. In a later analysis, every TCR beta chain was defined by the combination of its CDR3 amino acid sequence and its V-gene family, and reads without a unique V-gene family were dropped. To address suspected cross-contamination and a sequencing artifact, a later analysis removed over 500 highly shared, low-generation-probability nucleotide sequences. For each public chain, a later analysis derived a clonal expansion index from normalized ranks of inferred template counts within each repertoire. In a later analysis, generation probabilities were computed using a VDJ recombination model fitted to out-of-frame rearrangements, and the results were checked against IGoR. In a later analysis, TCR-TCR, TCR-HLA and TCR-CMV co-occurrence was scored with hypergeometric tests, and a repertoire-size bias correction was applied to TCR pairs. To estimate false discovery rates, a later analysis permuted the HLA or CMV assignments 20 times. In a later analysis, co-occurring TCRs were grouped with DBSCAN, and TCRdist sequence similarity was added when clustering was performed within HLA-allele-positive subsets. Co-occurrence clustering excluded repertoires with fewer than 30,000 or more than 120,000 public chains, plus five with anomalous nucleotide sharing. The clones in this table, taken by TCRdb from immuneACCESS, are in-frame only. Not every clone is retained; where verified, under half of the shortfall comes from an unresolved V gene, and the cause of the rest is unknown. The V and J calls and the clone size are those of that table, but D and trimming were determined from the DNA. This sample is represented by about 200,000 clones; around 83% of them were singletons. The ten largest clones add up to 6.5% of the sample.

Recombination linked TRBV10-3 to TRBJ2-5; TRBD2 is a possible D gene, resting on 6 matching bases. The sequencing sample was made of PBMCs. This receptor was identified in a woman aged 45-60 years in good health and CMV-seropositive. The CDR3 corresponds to CAISGETGTRNEETQYF. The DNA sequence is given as TGTGCCATCAGTGGGGAGACCGGGACTCGAAATGAGGAGACCCAGTACTTC.